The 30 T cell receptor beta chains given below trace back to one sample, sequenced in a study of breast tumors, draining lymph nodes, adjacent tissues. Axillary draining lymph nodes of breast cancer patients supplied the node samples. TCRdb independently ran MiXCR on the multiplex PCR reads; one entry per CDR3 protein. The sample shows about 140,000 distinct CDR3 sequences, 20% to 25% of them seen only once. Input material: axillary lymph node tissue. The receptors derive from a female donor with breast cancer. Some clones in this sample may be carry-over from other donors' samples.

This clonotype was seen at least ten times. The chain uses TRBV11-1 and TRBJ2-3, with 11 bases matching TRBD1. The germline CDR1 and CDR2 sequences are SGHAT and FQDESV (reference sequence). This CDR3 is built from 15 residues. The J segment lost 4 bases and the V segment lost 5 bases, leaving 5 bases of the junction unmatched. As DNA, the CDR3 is TGTGCCAGCAGCCTCAGGACAGGGGGCCCAGATACGCAGTATTTT. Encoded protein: CASSLRTGGPDTQYF.

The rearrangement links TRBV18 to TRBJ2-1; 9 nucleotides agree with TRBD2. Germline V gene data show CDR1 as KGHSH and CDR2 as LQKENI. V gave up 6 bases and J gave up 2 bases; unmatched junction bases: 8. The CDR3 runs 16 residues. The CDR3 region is CASSPPIAGAYNEQFF. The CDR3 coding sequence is TGTGCCAGCTCCCCTCCCATAGCGGGGGCCTACAATGAGCAGTTCTTC.

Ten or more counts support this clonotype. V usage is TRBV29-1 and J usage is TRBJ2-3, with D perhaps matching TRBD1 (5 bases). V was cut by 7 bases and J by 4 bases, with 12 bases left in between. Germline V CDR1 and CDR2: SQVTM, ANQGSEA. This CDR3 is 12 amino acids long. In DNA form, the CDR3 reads TGCAGCGGTCAGGGAACCGCAGATACGCAGTATTTT. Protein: CSGQGTADTQYF.

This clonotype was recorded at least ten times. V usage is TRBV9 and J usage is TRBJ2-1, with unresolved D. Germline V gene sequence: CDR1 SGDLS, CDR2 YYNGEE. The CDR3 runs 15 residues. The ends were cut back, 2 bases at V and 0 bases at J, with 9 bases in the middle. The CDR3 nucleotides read TGTGCCAGCAGCGTCAGCCCGAGCTCCTACAATGAGCAGTTCTTC. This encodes CASSVSPSSYNEQFF.

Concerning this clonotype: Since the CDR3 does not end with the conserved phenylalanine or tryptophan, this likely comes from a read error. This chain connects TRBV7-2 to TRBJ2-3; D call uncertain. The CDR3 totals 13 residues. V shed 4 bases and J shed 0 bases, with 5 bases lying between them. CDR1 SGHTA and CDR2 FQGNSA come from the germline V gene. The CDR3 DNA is TGTGCCAGCAGCTCCTCTAGCACAGATACGCAGTATCTT. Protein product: CASSSSSTDTQYL.

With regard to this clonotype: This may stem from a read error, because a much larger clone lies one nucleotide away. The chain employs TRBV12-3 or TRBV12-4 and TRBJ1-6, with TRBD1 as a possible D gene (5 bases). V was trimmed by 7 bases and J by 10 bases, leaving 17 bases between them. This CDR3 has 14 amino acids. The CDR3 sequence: CASTRRGYRSPLHF. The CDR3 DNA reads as TGTGCCAGCACCCGGCGGGGGTATCGGTCACCCCTCCACTTT.

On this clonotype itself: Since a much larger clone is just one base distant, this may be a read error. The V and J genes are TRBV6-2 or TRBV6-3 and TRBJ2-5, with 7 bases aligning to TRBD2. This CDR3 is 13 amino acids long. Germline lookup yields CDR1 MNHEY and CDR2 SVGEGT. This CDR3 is CAGSWLSGETQYF. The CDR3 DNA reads TGTGCCGGCAGTTGGCTTAGCGGGGAGACCCAGTACTTC.

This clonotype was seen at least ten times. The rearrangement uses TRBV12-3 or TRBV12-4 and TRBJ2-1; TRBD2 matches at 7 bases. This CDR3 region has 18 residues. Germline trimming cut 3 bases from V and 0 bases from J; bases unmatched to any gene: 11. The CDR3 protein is CASSFGGGSTSSYNEQFF. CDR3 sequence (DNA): TGTGCCAGCAGTTTTGGGGGAGGGAGCACCAGCTCCTACAATGAGCAGTTCTTC.

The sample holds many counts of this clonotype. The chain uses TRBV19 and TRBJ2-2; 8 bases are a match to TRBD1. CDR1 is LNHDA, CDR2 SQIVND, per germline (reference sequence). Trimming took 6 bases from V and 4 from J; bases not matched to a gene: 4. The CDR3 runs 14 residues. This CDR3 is CASRTGAGTGELFF. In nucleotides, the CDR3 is TGTGCCAGTAGGACAGGGGCGGGCACCGGGGAGCTGTTTTTT.

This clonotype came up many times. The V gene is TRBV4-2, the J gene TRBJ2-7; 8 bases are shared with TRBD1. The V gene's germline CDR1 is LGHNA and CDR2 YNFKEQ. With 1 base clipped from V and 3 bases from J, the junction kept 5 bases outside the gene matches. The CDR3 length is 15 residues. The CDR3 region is CASSQGQGQGYEQYF. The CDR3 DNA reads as TGTGCCAGCAGCCAAGGCCAAGGACAGGGCTACGAGCAGTACTTC.

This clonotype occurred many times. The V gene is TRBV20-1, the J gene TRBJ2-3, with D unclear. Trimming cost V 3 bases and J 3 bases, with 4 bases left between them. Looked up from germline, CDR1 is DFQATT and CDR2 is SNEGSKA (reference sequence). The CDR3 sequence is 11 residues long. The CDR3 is CSASATDTQYF. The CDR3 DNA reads TGCAGTGCTAGCGCGACAGATACGCAGTATTTT.

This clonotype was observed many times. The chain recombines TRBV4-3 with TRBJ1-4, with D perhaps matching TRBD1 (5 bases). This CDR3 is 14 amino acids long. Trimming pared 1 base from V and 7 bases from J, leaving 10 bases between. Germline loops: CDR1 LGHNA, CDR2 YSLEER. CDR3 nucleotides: TGCGCCAGCAGCCAAGTGGCAGGGATTGAAAAACTGTTTTTT. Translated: CASSQVAGIEKLFF.

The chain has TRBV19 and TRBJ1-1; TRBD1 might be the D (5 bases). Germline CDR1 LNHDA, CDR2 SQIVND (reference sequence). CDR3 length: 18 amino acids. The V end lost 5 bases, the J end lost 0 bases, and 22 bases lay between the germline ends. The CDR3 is CASSVPRRGLRVNTEAFF. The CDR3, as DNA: TGTGCCAGTAGTGTACCTCGGAGGGGATTAAGGGTGAACACTGAAGCTTTCTTT.

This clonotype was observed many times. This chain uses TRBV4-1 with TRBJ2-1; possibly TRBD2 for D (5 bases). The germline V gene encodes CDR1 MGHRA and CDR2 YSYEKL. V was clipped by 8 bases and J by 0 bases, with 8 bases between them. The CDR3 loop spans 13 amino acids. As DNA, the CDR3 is TGCGCCAGCGGCGGGTCCTCCTACAATGAGCAGTTCTTC. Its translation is CASGGSSYNEQFF.

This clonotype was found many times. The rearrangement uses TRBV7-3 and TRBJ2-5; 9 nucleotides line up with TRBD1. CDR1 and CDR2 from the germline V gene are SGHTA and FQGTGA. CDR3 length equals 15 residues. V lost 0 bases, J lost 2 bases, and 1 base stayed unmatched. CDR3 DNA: TGTGCCAGCAGCTTAACGGGGACAGGGCAAGAGACCCAGTACTTC. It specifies CASSLTGTGQETQYF. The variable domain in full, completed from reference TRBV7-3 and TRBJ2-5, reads GAGVSQTPSNKVTEKGKYVELRCDPISGHTALYWYRQSLGQGPEFLIYFQGTGAADDSGLPNDRFFAVRPEGSVSTLKIQRTERGDSAVYLCASSLTGTGQETQYFGPGTRLLVL.

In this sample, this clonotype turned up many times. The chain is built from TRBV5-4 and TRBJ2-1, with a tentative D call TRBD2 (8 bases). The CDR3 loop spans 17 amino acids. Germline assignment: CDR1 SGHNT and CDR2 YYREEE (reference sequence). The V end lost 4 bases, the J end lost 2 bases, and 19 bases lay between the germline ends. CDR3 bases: TGTGCCAGCAGCCACGGGGGACAGACTAGCGCCTACAATGAGCAGTTCTTC. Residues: CASSHGGQTSAYNEQFF.

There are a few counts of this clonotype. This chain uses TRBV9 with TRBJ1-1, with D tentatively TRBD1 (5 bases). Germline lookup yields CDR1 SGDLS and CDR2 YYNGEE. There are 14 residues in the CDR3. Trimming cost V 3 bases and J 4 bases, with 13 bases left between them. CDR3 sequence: CASSESGGSTEAFF. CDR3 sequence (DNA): TGTGCCAGCAGCGAGAGTGGGGGGTCCACTGAAGCTTTCTTT.

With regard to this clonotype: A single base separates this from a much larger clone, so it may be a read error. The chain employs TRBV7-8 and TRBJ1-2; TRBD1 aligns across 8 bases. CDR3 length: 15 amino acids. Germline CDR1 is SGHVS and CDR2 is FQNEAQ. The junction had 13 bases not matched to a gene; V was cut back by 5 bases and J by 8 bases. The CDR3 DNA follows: TGTGCCAGCAGCCCAGCACAGCAGGGGGCATTGGGCTACACCTTC. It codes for CASSPAQQGALGYTF.

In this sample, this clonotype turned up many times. The CDR3: CSASLLTGVNSPLHF. The CDR3 DNA sequence: TGCAGTGCTAGTTTATTGACAGGGGTTAATTCACCCCTCCACTTT. This rearrangement joins TRBV20-1 to TRBJ1-6, with 8 bases fitting TRBD1. V gave up 3 bases and J gave up 6 bases; unmatched junction bases: 7. The CDR3 length is 15 residues. Germline V gene sequence: CDR1 DFQATT, CDR2 SNEGSKA (reference sequence).

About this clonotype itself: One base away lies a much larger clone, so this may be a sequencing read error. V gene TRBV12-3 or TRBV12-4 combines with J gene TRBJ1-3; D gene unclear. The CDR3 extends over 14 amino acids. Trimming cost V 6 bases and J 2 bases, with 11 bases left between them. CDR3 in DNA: TGTGCCAGCAGCTCACAGCGAACTGGAAACACCATATATTTT. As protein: CASSSQRTGNTIYF.

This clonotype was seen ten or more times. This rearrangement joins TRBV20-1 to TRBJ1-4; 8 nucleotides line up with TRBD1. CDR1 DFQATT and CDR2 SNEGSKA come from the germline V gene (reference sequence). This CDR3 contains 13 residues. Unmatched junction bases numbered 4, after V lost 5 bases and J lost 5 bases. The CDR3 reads CSAGQGRNEKLFF. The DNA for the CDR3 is TGCAGTGCTGGACAGGGAAGGAATGAAAAACTGTTTTTT.

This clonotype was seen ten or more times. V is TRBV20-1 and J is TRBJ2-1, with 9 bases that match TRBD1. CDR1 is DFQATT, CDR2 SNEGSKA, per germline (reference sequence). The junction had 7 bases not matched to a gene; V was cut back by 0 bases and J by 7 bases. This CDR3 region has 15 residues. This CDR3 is CSARELGQGLNEQFF. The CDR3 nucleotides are TGCAGTGCTAGAGAGCTGGGACAGGGTCTGAATGAGCAGTTCTTC.

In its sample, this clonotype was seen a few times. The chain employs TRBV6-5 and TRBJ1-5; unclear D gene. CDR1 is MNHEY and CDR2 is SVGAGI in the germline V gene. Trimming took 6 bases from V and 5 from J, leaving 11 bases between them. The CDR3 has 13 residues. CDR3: CASSPSGYQPQHF. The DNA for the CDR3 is TGTGCCAGCAGCCCGAGTGGTTATCAGCCCCAGCATTTT.

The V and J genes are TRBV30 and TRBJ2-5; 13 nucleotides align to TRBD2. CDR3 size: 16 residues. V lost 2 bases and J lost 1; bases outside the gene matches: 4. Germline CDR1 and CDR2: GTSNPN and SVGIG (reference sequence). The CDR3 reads CAWSTLAGGPQETQYF. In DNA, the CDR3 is TGTGCCTGGAGTACACTAGCGGGAGGGCCCCAAGAGACCCAGTACTTC.

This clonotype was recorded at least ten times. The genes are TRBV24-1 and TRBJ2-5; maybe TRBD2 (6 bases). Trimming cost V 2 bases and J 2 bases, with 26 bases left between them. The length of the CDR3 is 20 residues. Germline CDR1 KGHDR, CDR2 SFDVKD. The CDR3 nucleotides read TGTGCCACCAGTGATTCCGCCGGGGATGGACTATCGCATATTCAAGAGACCCAGTACTTC. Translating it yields CATSDSAGDGLSHIQETQYF.

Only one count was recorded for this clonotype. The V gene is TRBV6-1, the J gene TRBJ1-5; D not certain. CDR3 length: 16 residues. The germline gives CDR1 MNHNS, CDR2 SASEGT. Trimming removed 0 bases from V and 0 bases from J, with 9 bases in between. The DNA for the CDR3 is TGTGCCAGCAGTGAAGCCCGGGCCTATAGCAATCAGCCCCAGCATTTT. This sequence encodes CASSEARAYSNQPQHF.

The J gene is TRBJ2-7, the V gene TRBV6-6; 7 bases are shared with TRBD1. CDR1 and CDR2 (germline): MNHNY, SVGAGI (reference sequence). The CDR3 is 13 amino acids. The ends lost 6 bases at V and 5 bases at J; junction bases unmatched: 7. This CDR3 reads CASRSSDRDEQYF. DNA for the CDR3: TGTGCCAGCAGGTCCAGTGACAGGGACGAGCAGTACTTC.

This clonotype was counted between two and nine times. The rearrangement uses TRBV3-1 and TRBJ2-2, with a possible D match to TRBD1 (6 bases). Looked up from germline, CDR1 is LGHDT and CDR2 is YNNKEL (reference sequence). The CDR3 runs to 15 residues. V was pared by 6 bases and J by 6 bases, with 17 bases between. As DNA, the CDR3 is TGTGCCAGCAGTCGTCGGGACACCCAGGCCGGGGAGCTGTTTTTT. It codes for CASSRRDTQAGELFF. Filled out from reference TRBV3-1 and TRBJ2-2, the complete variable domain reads DTAVSQTPKYLVTQMGNDKSIKCEQNLGHDTMYWYKQDSKKFLKIMFSYNNKELIINETVPNRFSPKSPDKAHLNLHINSLELGDSAVYFCASSRRDTQAGELFFGEGSRLTVL.

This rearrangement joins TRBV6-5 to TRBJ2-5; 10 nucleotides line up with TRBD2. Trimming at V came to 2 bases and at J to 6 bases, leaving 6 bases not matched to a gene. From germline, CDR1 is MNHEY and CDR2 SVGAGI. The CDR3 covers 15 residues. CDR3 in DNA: TGTGCCAGCAGTTACGCTAGCGGGAGCGGGAAGACCCAGTACTTC. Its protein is CASSYASGSGKTQYF.

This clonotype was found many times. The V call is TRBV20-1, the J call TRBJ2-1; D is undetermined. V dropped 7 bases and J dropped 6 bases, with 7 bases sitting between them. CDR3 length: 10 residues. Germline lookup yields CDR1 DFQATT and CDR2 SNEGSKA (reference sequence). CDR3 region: CSGRSNEQFF. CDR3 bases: TGCAGTGGGCGGAGCAATGAGCAGTTCTTC.